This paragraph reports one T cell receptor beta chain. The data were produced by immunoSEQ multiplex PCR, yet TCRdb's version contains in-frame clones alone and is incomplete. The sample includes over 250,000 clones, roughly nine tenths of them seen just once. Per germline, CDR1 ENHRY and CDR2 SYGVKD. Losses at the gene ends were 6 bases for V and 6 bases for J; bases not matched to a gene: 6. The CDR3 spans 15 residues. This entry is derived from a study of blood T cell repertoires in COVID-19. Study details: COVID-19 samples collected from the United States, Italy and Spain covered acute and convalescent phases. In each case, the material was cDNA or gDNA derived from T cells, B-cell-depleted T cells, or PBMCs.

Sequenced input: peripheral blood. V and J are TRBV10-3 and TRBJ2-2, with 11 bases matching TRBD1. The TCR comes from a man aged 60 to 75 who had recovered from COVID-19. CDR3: CAISGDRGYAGELFF. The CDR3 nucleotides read TGTGCCATCAGCGGGGACAGGGGGTACGCCGGGGAGCTGTTTTTT.